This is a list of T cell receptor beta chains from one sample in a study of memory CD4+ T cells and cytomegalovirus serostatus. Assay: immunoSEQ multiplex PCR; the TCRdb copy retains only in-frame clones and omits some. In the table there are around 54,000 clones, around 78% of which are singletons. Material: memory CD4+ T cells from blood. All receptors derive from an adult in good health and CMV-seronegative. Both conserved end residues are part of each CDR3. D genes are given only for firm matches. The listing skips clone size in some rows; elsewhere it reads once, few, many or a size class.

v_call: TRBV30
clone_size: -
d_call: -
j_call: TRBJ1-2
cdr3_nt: TGTGCCTGGATCCCGGGAAGGTGGGGCTACACCTTC
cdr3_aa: CAWIPGRWGYTF

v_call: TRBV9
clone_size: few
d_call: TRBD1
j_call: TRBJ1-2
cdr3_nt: TGTGCCAGCAGCGATGGGGACAGGGACTATGGCTACACCTTC
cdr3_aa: CASSDGDRDYGYTF

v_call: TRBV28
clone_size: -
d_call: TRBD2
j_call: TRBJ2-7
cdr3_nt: TGTGCCAGCAGGTCGGTGGGACTAGGGGGTGTGCAGTACTTC
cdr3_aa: CASRSVGLGGVQYF

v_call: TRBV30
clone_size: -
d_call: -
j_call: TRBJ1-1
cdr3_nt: TGTGCCGGCTTGAGGTTGGCCACTGAAGCTTTCTTT
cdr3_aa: CAGLRLATEAFF

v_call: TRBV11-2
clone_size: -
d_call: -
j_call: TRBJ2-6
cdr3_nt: TGTGCCAGCAGCTTTTGGGATTTAGTAAGGGGGGCCAACGTCCTGACTTTC
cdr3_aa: CASSFWDLVRGANVLTF

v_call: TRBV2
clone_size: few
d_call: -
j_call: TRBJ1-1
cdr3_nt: TGTGCCAGCAGTGAGGGGCGGGGACTCACTGAAGCTTTCTTT
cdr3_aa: CASSEGRGLTEAFF

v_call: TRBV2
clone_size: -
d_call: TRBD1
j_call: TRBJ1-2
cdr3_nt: TGTGCCAGCAGTGAAAAAGGGGGCGGACAGCTCTATGGCTACACCTTC
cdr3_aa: CASSEKGGGQLYGYTF

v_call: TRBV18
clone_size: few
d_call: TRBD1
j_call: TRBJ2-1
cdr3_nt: TGTGCCAGCTCACACGAGGGGGCTAGTAGTGAGCAGTTCTTC
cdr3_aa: CASSHEGASSEQFF

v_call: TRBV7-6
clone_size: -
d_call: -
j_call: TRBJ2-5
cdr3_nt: TGTGCCAGCAGCTTCCAAGAGACCCAGTACTTC
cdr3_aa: CASSFQETQYF

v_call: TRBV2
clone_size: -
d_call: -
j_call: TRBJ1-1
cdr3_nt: TGTGCCAGCAGTGAAGGCACAGGGAGGGGAACTGAAGCTTTCTTT
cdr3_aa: CASSEGTGRGTEAFF

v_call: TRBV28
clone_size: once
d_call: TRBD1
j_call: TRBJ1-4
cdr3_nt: TGTGCCAGCAGTTCGGGACAGCCTAATGAAAAACTGTTTTTT
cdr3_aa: CASSSGQPNEKLFF

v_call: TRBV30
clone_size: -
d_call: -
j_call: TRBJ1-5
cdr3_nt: TGTGCCTGGAATTACGGGGCAGTAGTTTGGAGCAATCAGCCCCAGCATTTT
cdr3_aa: CAWNYGAVVWSNQPQHF

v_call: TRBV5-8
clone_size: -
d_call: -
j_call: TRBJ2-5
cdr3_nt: TGTGCCAGCAGCTGGCCCGTATCGGGGACCCAGTACTTC
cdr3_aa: CASSWPVSGTQYF

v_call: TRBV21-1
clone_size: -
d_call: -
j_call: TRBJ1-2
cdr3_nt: TGTGCCAGCAGCAAAGGGGACAGGGTGGGTGTCTATGGCTACACCTTC
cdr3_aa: CASSKGDRVGVYGYTF

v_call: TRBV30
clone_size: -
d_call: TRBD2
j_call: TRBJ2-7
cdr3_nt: TGTGCCTACCATAGCGGGAGACTTAGCGAGCAGTACTTC
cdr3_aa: CAYHSGRLSEQYF

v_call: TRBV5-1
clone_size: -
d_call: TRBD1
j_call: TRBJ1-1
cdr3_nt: TGCGCCAGCAGCCCATCTGGACAGGGAGGGAACACTGAAGCTTTCTTT
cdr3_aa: CASSPSGQGGNTEAFF

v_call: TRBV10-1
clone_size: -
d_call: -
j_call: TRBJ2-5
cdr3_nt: TGCGCCAGCAGTGAGTCGGGAGTGGGGGAGACCCAGTACTTC
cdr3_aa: CASSESGVGETQYF

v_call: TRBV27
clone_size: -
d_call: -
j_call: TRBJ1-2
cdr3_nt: TGTGCCAGCAGTAACTCGACATGGGGGCATAGCTATGGCTACACCTTC
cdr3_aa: CASSNSTWGHSYGYTF

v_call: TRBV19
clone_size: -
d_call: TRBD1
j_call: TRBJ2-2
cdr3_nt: TGTGCCAGCAAGGACAGGGGGGATACCGGGGAGCTGTTTTTT
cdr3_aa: CASKDRGDTGELFF

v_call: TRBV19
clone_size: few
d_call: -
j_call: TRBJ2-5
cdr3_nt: TGTGCCAGTAGTCGGGCGTTCCAAGAGACCCAGTACTTC
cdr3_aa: CASSRAFQETQYF

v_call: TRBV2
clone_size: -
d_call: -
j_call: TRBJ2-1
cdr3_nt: TGTGCCAGCAGTGAAGTCGGTCGAGGTGAGCAGTTCTTC
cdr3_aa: CASSEVGRGEQFF

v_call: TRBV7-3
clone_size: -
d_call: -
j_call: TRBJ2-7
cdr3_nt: TGTGCCAGCAGCCCACAACCCAGGGACGAGCAGTACTTC
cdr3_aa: CASSPQPRDEQYF

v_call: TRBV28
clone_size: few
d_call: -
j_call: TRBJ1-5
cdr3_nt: TGTGCCAGCAGTTTCTCAGGTCCGGGGGGAAGCAATCAGCCCCAGCATTTT
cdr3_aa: CASSFSGPGGSNQPQHF

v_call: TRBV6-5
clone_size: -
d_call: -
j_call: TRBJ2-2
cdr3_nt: TGTGCCAGCAGTTACTGGGCAGCCACGAACACCGGGGAGCTGTTTTTT
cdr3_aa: CASSYWAATNTGELFF

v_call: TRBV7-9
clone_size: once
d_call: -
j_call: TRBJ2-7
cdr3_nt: TGTGCCAGCAGCGGAATTAGCAGCTACGAGCAGTACTTC
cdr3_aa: CASSGISSYEQYF

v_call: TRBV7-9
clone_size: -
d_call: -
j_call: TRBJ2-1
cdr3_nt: TGTGCCAGCAGCTTAGTCCCGGGGAATCTCAATGAGCAGTTCTTC
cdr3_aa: CASSLVPGNLNEQFF

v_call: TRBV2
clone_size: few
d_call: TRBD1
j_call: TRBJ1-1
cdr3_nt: TGTGCCAGCAATGTGGACAGGGAAGAAGCTTTCTTT
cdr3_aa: CASNVDREEAFF

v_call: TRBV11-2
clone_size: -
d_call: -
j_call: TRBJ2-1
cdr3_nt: TGTGCCAGCAGCCGAGGGACACCTAGCTCCTACAATGAGCAGTTCTTC
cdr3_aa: CASSRGTPSSYNEQFF

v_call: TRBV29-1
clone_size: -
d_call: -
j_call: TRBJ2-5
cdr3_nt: TGCAGCGTTGCTCAGGGACAAGAGACCCAGTACTTC
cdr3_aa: CSVAQGQETQYF

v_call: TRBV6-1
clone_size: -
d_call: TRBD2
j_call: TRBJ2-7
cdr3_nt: TGTGCCAGCAGCCCGGGACTAGAGTACTACGAGCAGTACTTC
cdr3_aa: CASSPGLEYYEQYF

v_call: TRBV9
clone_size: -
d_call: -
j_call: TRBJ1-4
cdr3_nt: TGTGCCAGCAGCCCCCGATGGGGGGAAAAACTGTTTTTT
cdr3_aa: CASSPRWGEKLFF

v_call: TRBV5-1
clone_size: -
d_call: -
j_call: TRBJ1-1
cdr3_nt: TGCGCCAGCAGCTTGGGGGGCACAAACACTGAAGCTTTCTTT
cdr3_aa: CASSLGGTNTEAFF

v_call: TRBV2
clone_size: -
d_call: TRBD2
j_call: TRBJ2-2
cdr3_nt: TGTGCCAGCAGTGAAGCTCGGGGGGCCGGGGAGCTGTTTTTT
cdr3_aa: CASSEARGAGELFF

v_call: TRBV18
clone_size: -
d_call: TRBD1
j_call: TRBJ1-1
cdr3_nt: TGTGCCAGCTCACCACGTCACACAGGGGGCACTGAAGCTTTCTTT
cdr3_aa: CASSPRHTGGTEAFF

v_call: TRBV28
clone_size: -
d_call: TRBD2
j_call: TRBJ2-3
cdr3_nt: TGTGCCAGCAGTTCTTCACGAGCGGGAGGGGGGACAGATACGCAGTATTTT
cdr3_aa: CASSSSRAGGGTDTQYF

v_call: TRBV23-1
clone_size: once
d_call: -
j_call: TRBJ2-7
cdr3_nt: TGCGCCAGCAAGGATGGGCACGCCGATAAAACCTACGAGCAGTACTTC
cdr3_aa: CASKDGHADKTYEQYF

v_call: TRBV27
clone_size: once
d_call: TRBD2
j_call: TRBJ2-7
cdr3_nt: TGTGCCAGCAGTATGGGGATTAGCGGGAGGGCAGACGAGCAGTACTTC
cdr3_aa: CASSMGISGRADEQYF

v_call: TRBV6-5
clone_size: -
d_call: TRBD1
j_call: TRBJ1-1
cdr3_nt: TGTGCCAGCAGTTACGGGTTGACAGGGCGGGACACTGAAGCTTTCTTT
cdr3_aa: CASSYGLTGRDTEAFF

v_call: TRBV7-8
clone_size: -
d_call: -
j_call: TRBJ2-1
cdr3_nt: TGTGCCAGCAGCTCAGGGGCCTCAAGCTCCTACAATGAGCAGTTCTTC
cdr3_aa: CASSSGASSSYNEQFF

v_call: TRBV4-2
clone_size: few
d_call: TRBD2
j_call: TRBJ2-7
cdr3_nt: TGTGCCAGCAGCCTCGGGACTAGCGACTACGAGCAGTACTTC
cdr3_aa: CASSLGTSDYEQYF

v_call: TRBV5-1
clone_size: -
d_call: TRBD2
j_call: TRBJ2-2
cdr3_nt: TGCGCCAGCAGCTTCGGGACACCATCTAGCGGGACCACCGGGGAGCTGTTTTTT
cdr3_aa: CASSFGTPSSGTTGELFF

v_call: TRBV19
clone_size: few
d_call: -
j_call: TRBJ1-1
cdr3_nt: TGTGCCAGTTCGGACACGATGAACACTGAAGCTTTCTTT
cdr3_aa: CASSDTMNTEAFF

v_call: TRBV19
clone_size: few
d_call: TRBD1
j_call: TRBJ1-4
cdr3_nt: TGTGCCAGTAGTCCCCCAGGGGGCAAGGGAGAAAAACTGTTTTTT
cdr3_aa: CASSPPGGKGEKLFF

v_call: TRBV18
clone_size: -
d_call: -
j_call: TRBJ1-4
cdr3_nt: TGTGCCAGCTCACCACCTCACCGCGACGGAAAACTGTTTTTT
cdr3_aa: CASSPPHRDGKLFF

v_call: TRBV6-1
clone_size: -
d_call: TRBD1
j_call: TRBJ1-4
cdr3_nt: TGTGCCAGCAGTGTCAACAGGGGCGGACTCGAAAAACTGTTTTTT
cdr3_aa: CASSVNRGGLEKLFF

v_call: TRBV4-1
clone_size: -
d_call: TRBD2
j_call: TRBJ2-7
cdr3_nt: TGCGCCAGCAGCCCGTGGGAGGGACAGCAGTACTTC
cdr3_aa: CASSPWEGQQYF

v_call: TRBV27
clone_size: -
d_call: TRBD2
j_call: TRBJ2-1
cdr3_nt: TGTGCCAGCAGTTTACCGGGACTAGCGGGACCCAGGGAGCAGTTCTTC
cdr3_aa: CASSLPGLAGPREQFF

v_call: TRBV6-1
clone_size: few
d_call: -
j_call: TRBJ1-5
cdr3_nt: TGTGCCAGCAGCCAGGGGAACAATCAGCCCCAGCATTTT
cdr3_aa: CASSQGNNQPQHF

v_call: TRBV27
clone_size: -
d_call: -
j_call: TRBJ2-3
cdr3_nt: TGTGCCAGTAAAATTTTCCTTAGCACAGATACGCAGTATTTT
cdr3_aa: CASKIFLSTDTQYF

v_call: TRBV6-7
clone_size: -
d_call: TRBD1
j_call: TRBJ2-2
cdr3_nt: TGTGCCAGCAGTTACGGGACAGGGAACACCGGGGAGCTGTTTTTT
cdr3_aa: CASSYGTGNTGELFF

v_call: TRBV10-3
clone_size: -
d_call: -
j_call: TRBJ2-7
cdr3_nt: TGTGCCATCAGTGAGTCCGGCAGCCGAGGCGGGAAATACGAGCAGTACTTC
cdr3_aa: CAISESGSRGGKYEQYF

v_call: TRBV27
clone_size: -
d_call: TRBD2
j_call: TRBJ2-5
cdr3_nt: TGTGCCAGCATGTCTAGCGGGCAAGAGACCCAGTACTTC
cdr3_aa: CASMSSGQETQYF

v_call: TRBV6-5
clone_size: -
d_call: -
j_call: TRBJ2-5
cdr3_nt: TGTGCCAGCAGTCGGGCGGAAGGAGAGACCCAGTACTTC
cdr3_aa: CASSRAEGETQYF

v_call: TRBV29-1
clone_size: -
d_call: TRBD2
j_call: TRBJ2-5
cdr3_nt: TGCAGCGGGGGAGGGAAAGAGACCCAGTACTTC
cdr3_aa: CSGGGKETQYF

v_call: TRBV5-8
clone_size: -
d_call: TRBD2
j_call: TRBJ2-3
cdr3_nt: TGTGCCAGCAGCGTTGGGGGGACTAGCGGGAACGCAGATACGCAGTATTTT
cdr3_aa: CASSVGGTSGNADTQYF